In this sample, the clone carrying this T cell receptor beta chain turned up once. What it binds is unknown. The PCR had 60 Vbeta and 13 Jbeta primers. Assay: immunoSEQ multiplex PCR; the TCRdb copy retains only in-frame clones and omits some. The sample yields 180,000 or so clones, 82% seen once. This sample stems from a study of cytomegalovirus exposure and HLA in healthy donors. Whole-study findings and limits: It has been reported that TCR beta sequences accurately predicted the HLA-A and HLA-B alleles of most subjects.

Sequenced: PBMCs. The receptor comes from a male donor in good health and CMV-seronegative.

In nucleotides, the CDR3 is TGTGCCAGCAGCTTAGGCGCCGGGATACTCAACTATGGCTACACCTTC. The encoded protein is CASSLGAGILNYGYTF. The chain links TRBV13 to TRBJ1-2; D is unresolved. Germline V gene lookup returns CDR1 PRHDT and CDR2 FYEKMQ (reference sequence). V shed 0 bases and J shed 2 bases, with 13 bases lying between them. The CDR3 length is 16 residues.